These 9 T cell receptor beta chains were all obtained from the same sample, sequenced in a study of T cell clonality in common variable immunodeficiency. Study-wide results and caveats: Fewer deletions and N-nucleotide insertions were reportedly seen in common variable immunodeficiency TCR beta sequences.

Generated by immunoSEQ multiplex PCR, the TCRdb table keeps only in-frame clones and is missing some. In total the sample includes roughly 23,000 clones, none of them seen once. Their specific antigens are unknown. The source material was peripheral blood mononuclear cells. Source of these receptors: a human donor with common variable immunodeficiency.

This clone was counted a few times. The observed sequence ends 3 residues before the CDR3 terminus, with the missing tail filled in from the germline J gene. The V and J genes are TRBV18 and TRBJ1-3; tentative D call: TRBD1 (6 bases). Germline V CDR1 and CDR2: KGHSH, LQKENI. Trimming left V 4 bases short and J 0 bases short, with 16 bases between. The CDR3 spans 17 residues. The CDR3 is CASSLTGTTSSGNTIYF. Partial CDR3 DNA: TGTGCCAGCTCACTAACCGGGACAACGAGCTCTGGAAACACC.

In its sample, this clone was seen a few times. The covered CDR3 bases are TGTGCCAGCAGCTCCCGGACTAGCAGCGAGACC. Its translation is CASSSRTSSET. The CDR3 in full is CASSSRTSSETQYF. The chain has TRBV11-2 and TRBJ2-5, with 8 bases matching TRBD2. The sequence runs out 3 residues before the end of the CDR3; the remainder is reconstructed from the germline J gene. V was pared by 4 bases and J by 5 bases, with 6 bases of the junction left unmatched. This CDR3 spans 14 amino acids. Germline V gene sequence: CDR1 SGHAT, CDR2 FQNNGV. Combining the CDR3 with reference TRBV11-2 and TRBJ2-5 gives the whole variable domain EAGVAQSPRYKIIEKRQSVAFWCNPISGHATLYWYQQILGQGPKLLIQFQNNGVVDDSQLPKDRFSAERLKGVDSTLKIQPAKLEDSAVYLCASSSRTSSETQYFGPGTRLLVL.

With respect to this clone: From the germline J gene comes the end of the CDR3, since the read stops 3 residues before it. The V gene is TRBV6-1, the J gene TRBJ2-3, with D unresolved. This CDR3 has 16 residues. V was clipped by 2 bases and J by 0 bases, with 12 bases between them. Germline V CDR1 and CDR2: MNHNS, SASEGT. The CDR3 here is CASSELRVSSTDTQYF. The DNA read from the CDR3 is TGTGCCAGCAGTGAATTAAGGGTTTCTAGCACAGATACG.

A few counts support this clone. The read terminates 3 residues ahead of where the CDR3 ends, so the germline J gene completes it. The chain couples TRBV30 to TRBJ2-1; 12 bases map to TRBD2. CDR1 GTSNPN and CDR2 SVGIG come from the germline V gene (reference sequence). Germline trimming cut 1 base from V and 0 bases from J; bases unmatched to any gene: 7. The CDR3 totals 18 residues. CDR3 protein: CAWSGPSGRGVSYNEQFF. The CDR3 DNA, read in part, is TGTGCCTGGAGTGGTCCTAGCGGGAGGGGGGTCTCCTACAATGAG.

A few counts support this clone. The CDR3 end is not reached by the read, which stops 3 residues before it; the germline J gene fills it in. This sequence joins TRBV18 and TRBJ1-5; possible D gene TRBD1, 5 bases. Germline V gene lookup returns CDR1 KGHSH and CDR2 LQKENI. V shed 4 bases and J shed 3 bases, with 16 bases lying between them. The CDR3 spans 16 residues. CDR3 bases read: TGTGCCAGCTCACTCGAGGTCGGACAAATCAATCAGCCC. Amino acids: CASSLEVGQINQP. The whole CDR3 reads CASSLEVGQINQPQHF.

As regards this clone: Other DNA sequences within the sample encode an identical CDR3. The CDR3 DNA, read in part, is TGTGCCAGCAGCTTCCAGCGAGGGGTCACAGATACG. Translation: CASSFQRGVTDT. The entire CDR3 reads CASSFQRGVTDTQYF. The chain couples TRBV7-3 to TRBJ2-3, with D tentatively TRBD1 or TRBD2 (5 bases each). The CDR3 end is not reached by the read, which stops 3 residues before it; the germline J gene fills it in. The CDR3 consists of 15 residues. V lost 3 bases and J lost 2, with 12 bases in between. Germline CDR1 and CDR2: SGHTA and FQGTGA.

CDR3 loop: CASRNQRGGYEQYF. CDR3 DNA, as far as it was read: TGTGCCAGCAGGAACCAGAGGGGGGGCTACGAG. The rearrangement uses TRBV7-2 and TRBJ2-7; D is possibly TRBD2 (7 bases). The read falls 3 residues short of the CDR3 end, and the missing part is taken from the germline J gene. V gave up 6 bases and J gave up 3 bases, with 15 bases separating them. The CDR3 extends over 14 amino acids. Germline loops: CDR1 SGHTA, CDR2 FQGNSA.

This clone was seen only a few times. Sequencing ends 3 residues short of the CDR3 end; the germline J gene provides the rest. V is TRBV7-9 and J is TRBJ1-3; possible D gene TRBD1, 5 bases. Germline assignment: CDR1 SEHNR and CDR2 FQNEAQ (reference sequence). Trimming pared 0 bases from V and 2 bases from J, leaving 5 bases between. The CDR3 runs to 14 residues. CDR3 DNA (partial): TGTGCCAGCAGCTTAGCAGGGGCTGGAAACACC. Its protein product is CASSLAGAGNT. In full, the CDR3 is CASSLAGAGNTIYF.

In the case of this clone: The CDR3 end is not reached by the read, which stops 3 residues before it; the germline J gene fills it in. The chain uses TRBV6-1 and TRBJ1-2; D remains ambiguous. Trimming left V 4 bases short and J 4 bases short, with 10 bases between. This CDR3 comprises 13 residues. The germline CDR1 and CDR2 sequences are MNHNS and SASEGT. This CDR3 reads CASSAARSYGYTF. CDR3 DNA (partial): TGTGCCAGCAGTGCGGCCAGGAGCTATGGC.